One and the same sample provided the 31 T cell receptor beta chains below, sequenced in a study of blood T cell repertoires in COVID-19. TCRdb's copy holds only in-frame clones and misses some; the assay was immunoSEQ multiplex PCR. The table has around 100,000 clones, roughly 82% seen once; the top ten hold around a quarter. The sequenced sample consisted of peripheral blood. All receptors derive from a man aged 55 to 70 with acute or convalescent COVID-19.

The chain carries TRBV4-2 and TRBJ2-6, with D possibly TRBD2 on 6 matching bases. Trimming left V 2 bases short and J 4 bases short, with 15 bases between. The CDR3 totals 17 residues. The germline gives CDR1 LGHNA, CDR2 YNFKEQ. CDR3 residues: CASSQRITGAGANVLTF. The DNA for the CDR3 is TGTGCCAGCAGCCAACGAATAACGGGAGCCGGGGCCAACGTCCTGACTTTC.

This clone was recorded once. The V call is TRBV5-5, the J call TRBJ1-1; D gene unclear. Germline CDR1 is SGHKS and CDR2 is YYEKEE (reference sequence). V was shortened by 0 bases and J by 7 bases, with 7 bases between the two germline ends. The CDR3 has 12 residues. In nucleotides, the CDR3 is TGTGCCAGCAGCTTGGGAGGGTTTGAAGCTTTCTTT. Amino acids: CASSLGGFEAFF.

The rearrangement links TRBV4-1 to TRBJ2-6; no clear D gene. Germline CDR1 and CDR2: MGHRA and YSYEKL. Trimming left V 2 bases short and J 0 bases short, with 11 bases between. The CDR3 spans 17 residues. The CDR3 loop reads CASSQPGRFSGANVLTF. The CDR3 bases are TGCGCCAGCAGCCAACCAGGCCGCTTCTCTGGGGCCAACGTCCTGACTTTC.

There are a few counts of this clone. The chain has TRBV2 and TRBJ1-5; D not resolved. V was trimmed by 6 bases and J by 7 bases, leaving 10 bases between them. CDR1 and CDR2 (germline): SNHLY, FYNNEI. There are 12 residues in the CDR3. The CDR3 nucleotides read TGTGCCAGCAGGGAGGACGGGCAGCCCCAGCATTTT. It specifies CASREDGQPQHF.

V gene TRBV12-5 combines with J gene TRBJ1-4; D is possibly TRBD1 (5 bases). The germline V gene has CDR1 LGHNT and CDR2 FRNRAP. The CDR3 is made up of 14 amino acids. The V gene lost 6 bases and the J gene lost 7 bases, with 15 bases spanning the gap. In DNA form, the CDR3 reads TGTGCTAGTGGAATTACAGGTTTCGGTGAAAAACTGTTTTTT. Translating it yields CASGITGFGEKLFF.

The chain recombines TRBV27 with TRBJ1-2, with D perhaps TRBD1 (5 bases). The CDR3 is made up of 13 amino acids. Germline CDR1 MNHEY, CDR2 SMNVEV (reference sequence). V lost 9 bases to trimming and J lost 5 bases, with 16 bases between them. CDR3 sequence reads: CARRGGGIYGYTF. For the CDR3, the DNA is TGTGCCAGGCGGGGCGGGGGGATATATGGCTACACCTTC.

The chain is built from TRBV28 and TRBJ2-7; 8 bases are shared with TRBD1. The V and J ends lost 2 bases and 4 bases, in that order; junction bases with no gene match: 10. The CDR3 spans 16 residues. Germline values: CDR1 MDHEN, CDR2 SYDVKM. Here the CDR3 reads CASSLVFGTGSYEQYF. The CDR3 DNA is TGTGCCAGCAGTTTAGTTTTCGGGACAGGCAGTTACGAGCAGTACTTC. Combining the CDR3 with reference TRBV28 and TRBJ2-7 gives the whole variable domain DVKVTQSSRYLVKRTGEKVFLECVQDMDHENMFWYRQDPGLGLRLIYFSYDVKMKEKGDIPEGYSVSREKKERFSLILESASTNQTSMYLCASSLVFGTGSYEQYFGPGTRLTVT.

The CDR3: CASRFDRGREAEAFF. The CDR3 DNA reads as TGTGCCAGCAGATTCGACAGGGGGCGCGAAGCGGAAGCTTTCTTT. This rearrangement joins TRBV7-8 to TRBJ1-1; 10 nucleotides line up with TRBD1. Germline CDR1 reads SGHVS; CDR2 reads FQNEAQ. The CDR3 extends over 15 amino acids. With 6 bases clipped from V and 8 bases from J, the junction kept 12 bases outside the gene matches.

This chain uses TRBV19 with TRBJ2-1; TRBD2 might be the D (6 bases). The germline V gene has CDR1 LNHDA and CDR2 SQIVND (reference sequence). V was cut by 3 bases and J by 2 bases, with 11 bases left in between. There are 15 residues in the CDR3. The CDR3 protein is CASSIEGGPYNEQFF. CDR3 in DNA: TGTGCCAGTAGTATCGAGGGAGGCCCCTACAATGAGCAGTTCTTC.

The chain uses TRBV9 and TRBJ2-5, with D unclear. The CDR3 has 16 amino acids. CDR1 and CDR2 from the germline V gene are SGDLS and YYNGEE. V was cut by 3 bases and J by 0 bases, with 15 bases left in between. The CDR3 region has the DNA TGTGCCAGCAGCGCCCGGGTCGGATTGTACCAAGAGACCCAGTACTTC. Translated: CASSARVGLYQETQYF.

The DNA of the CDR3 is TGCAGTGCTAGTTGGGACTACCTCGAGGAGCAGTTCTTC. Translation gives CSASWDYLEEQFF. V and J are TRBV20-1 and TRBJ2-1; the match to TRBD2 covers 7 bases. Germline-derived CDR1 and CDR2 are DFQATT and SNEGSKA (reference sequence). V shed 3 bases, J shed 10 bases, and the junction held 9 bases outside the gene matches. The CDR3 loop spans 13 amino acids.

The chain uses TRBV30 and TRBJ1-2, with 9 bases matching TRBD1. CDR3 length equals 14 residues. CDR1 is GTSNPN, CDR2 SVGIG, per germline (reference sequence). V shed 2 bases, J shed 2 bases, and the junction held 3 bases outside the gene matches. The CDR3 loop reads CAWSLDRGNYGYTF. The CDR3 DNA sequence: TGTGCCTGGAGTTTGGACAGGGGAAACTATGGCTACACCTTC.

The chain is built from TRBV5-1 and TRBJ1-1; TRBD1 might be the D (6 bases). Between the trimmed V and J ends, which lost 0 bases and 4 bases, there was a span of 13 bases. Germline CDR1 and CDR2: SGHRS and YFSETQ. CDR3 length: 15 residues. The CDR3 sequence: CASSLVPGEGTEAFF. Written as DNA, the CDR3 is TGCGCCAGCAGCTTGGTGCCAGGGGAAGGCACTGAAGCTTTCTTT.

J is TRBJ2-1 and V is TRBV5-1, with a weak D call TRBD2 (6 bases). V was pared by 4 bases and J by 4 bases, with 12 bases between. Germline V gene sequence: CDR1 SGHRS, CDR2 YFSETQ. The CDR3 runs 14 residues. CDR3 sequence reads: CASSPGLIYNEQFF. The CDR3 DNA reads as TGCGCCAGCAGCCCGGGACTGATATACAATGAGCAGTTCTTC.

J is TRBJ1-1 and V is TRBV28, with a possible D match to TRBD1 (6 bases). The V gene's germline CDR1 is MDHEN and CDR2 SYDVKM. The CDR3 length is 11 residues. The ends were cut back, 7 bases at V and 8 bases at J, with 11 bases in the middle. CDR3 protein: CASILQGEAFF. Here the CDR3 DNA reads TGTGCCAGCATCCTACAGGGAGAAGCTTTCTTT.

The chain employs TRBV2 and TRBJ1-1, with D perhaps matching TRBD1 (5 bases). V lost 6 bases to trimming and J lost 4 bases, with 12 bases between them. CDR3 size: 13 residues. The germline gives CDR1 SNHLY, CDR2 FYNNEI. The CDR3 DNA reads as TGTGCCAGCAGAGGAACGGGACTCACTGAAGCTTTCTTT. This encodes CASRGTGLTEAFF.

This clone was counted a few times. The V gene is TRBV19, the J gene TRBJ2-5, with TRBD2 identical over 13 bases. The J segment lost 4 bases and the V segment lost 8 bases, leaving 4 bases of the junction unmatched. CDR1 is LNHDA, CDR2 SQIVND, per germline (reference sequence). This CDR3 has 14 residues. This chain's CDR3 is CASGGLAGRETQYF. CDR3 coding DNA: TGTGCCAGTGGGGGACTAGCGGGACGAGAGACCCAGTACTTC.

The J gene is TRBJ1-5, the V gene TRBV4-3; D unclear. The length of the CDR3 is 14 residues. The germline CDR1 and CDR2 sequences are LGHNA and YSLEER. Trimming shortened V by 0 bases and J by 0 bases, and 3 bases separated the two germline ends. The CDR3 coding sequence is TGCGCCAGCAGCCAAGAATATAGCAATCAGCCCCAGCATTTT. This codes for CASSQEYSNQPQHF.

In its sample, this clone was seen once. J is TRBJ1-5 and V is TRBV28, with 12 bases lining up with TRBD1. The CDR3 loop spans 14 amino acids. The germline V gene encodes CDR1 MDHEN and CDR2 SYDVKM. After removal of 6 bases from V and 5 bases from J, the junction contained 2 bases not matched to a gene. The CDR3 region is CASRGTGGYQPQHF. The CDR3 nucleotides are TGTGCCAGCAGGGGGACAGGGGGCTATCAGCCCCAGCATTTT.

CDR3 sequence (DNA): TGTGCCAGCAGCTTGACCCTAGCGGCGAGCTCCTACAATGAGCAGTTCTTC. As protein: CASSLTLAASSYNEQFF. This rearrangement joins TRBV5-5 to TRBJ2-1; the match to TRBD2 covers 7 bases. The CDR3 contains 17 residues. Germline V gene sequence: CDR1 SGHKS, CDR2 YYEKEE (reference sequence). Unmatched junction bases numbered 7, after V lost 1 base and J lost 0 bases.

This rearrangement joins TRBV10-3 to TRBJ2-3, with 7 nucleotides matching TRBD2. Germline V gives CDR1 ENHRY, CDR2 SYGVKD. This CDR3 contains 16 residues. V was clipped by 4 bases and J by 0 bases; unmatched bases: 7. CDR3 protein: CAISVTGGLSTDTQYF. The CDR3 DNA reads as TGTGCCATCAGTGTGACGGGGGGACTGAGCACAGATACGCAGTATTTT.

The chain has TRBV12-3 or TRBV12-4 and TRBJ1-1, with D uncertain. This CDR3 region has 10 residues. V was cut by 5 bases and J by 7 bases, with 5 bases left in between. The CDR3 nucleotides are TGTGCCAGCAGTCGGGGTGAAGCTTTCTTT. This translates into CASSRGEAFF.

This clone was observed once. The chain has TRBV5-1 and TRBJ2-7; 10 bases agree with TRBD2. The V segment lost 1 base and the J segment 2 bases; nucleotides outside the gene matches: 3. Germline V gives CDR1 SGHRS, CDR2 YFSETQ. The CDR3 consists of 15 residues. The DNA of the CDR3 is TGCGCCAGCAGCTTGACTAGCGGGGACACCTACGAGCAGTACTTC. Translation: CASSLTSGDTYEQYF.

The V gene is TRBV12-1, the J gene TRBJ2-7; the table's D call, TRBD2, was not checked against the DNA. TRBV12-1 is annotated as a pseudogene. The CDR3 runs to 16 residues. The DNA for the CDR3 is TGTGCCAGCAGCTTTAATCGTCCGGTGTCCCCCTACGAGCAGTACGTC. Amino acid sequence: CASSFNRPVSPYEQYV.

The rearrangement links TRBV4-1 to TRBJ1-1, with 9 bases that match TRBD1. The germline gives CDR1 MGHRA, CDR2 YSYEKL. Trimming at V came to 6 bases and at J to 1 base, leaving 6 bases not matched to a gene. The CDR3 is 15 residues long. The CDR3 nucleotides read TGCGCCAGCAGTCGACCGGGACAGGGGAACACTGAAGCTTTCTTT. Translated: CASSRPGQGNTEAFF.

The chain links TRBV29-1 to TRBJ1-1; no definite D call. Per the germline V gene, CDR1 is SQVTM and CDR2 is ANQGSEA. The CDR3 contains 12 residues. With 7 bases removed from V and 5 bases from J, the gap between germline ends came to 14 bases. In nucleotides, the CDR3 is TGCAGCGGTCAAAACGGGAGAACTGAAGCTTTCTTT. The encoded protein is CSGQNGRTEAFF.

J is TRBJ1-4 and V is TRBV27, with TRBD1 identical over 7 bases. V shed 5 bases and J 8 bases; nucleotides not matched to a gene: 8. The CDR3 covers 14 residues. Germline CDR1 reads MNHEY; CDR2 reads SMNVEV (reference sequence). The CDR3 is CASSPGTAREKLFF. The CDR3 DNA sequence: TGTGCCAGCAGTCCCGGGACAGCAAGAGAAAAACTGTTTTTT.

This clone was detected once. J is TRBJ2-6 and V is TRBV4-3; D perhaps matches TRBD1 (5 bases). CDR1 is LGHNA, CDR2 YSLEER, per germline. The CDR3 loop spans 19 amino acids. V lost 4 bases to trimming and J lost 0 bases, with 19 bases between them. Here the CDR3 DNA reads TGCGCCAGCAGCCTCCTTTCCCCGACGACAGTCTCTGGGGCCAACGTCCTGACTTTC. Amino acid sequence: CASSLLSPTTVSGANVLTF.

This chain joins TRBV2 and TRBJ1-1, with 9 bases matching TRBD1. V lost 7 bases, J lost 4 bases, and 7 bases stayed unmatched. The germline CDR1 and CDR2 sequences are SNHLY and FYNNEI. CDR3 length equals 14 residues. Here the CDR3 reads CASNADRGFTEAFF. The CDR3 coding sequence is TGTGCCAGCAACGCAGACAGGGGGTTCACTGAAGCTTTCTTT.

This clone was detected only a few times. The chain combines TRBV28 with TRBJ2-5; D gene unclear. This CDR3 spans 15 amino acids. Germline V CDR1 and CDR2: MDHEN, SYDVKM. V shed 6 bases and J shed 1 base, with 15 bases lying between them. CDR3 nucleotide sequence: TGTGCCAGCAGACCTGATGTTACTGGCCAAGAGACCCAGTACTTC. Residues: CASRPDVTGQETQYF.

The genes are TRBV10-2 and TRBJ1-2; D uncertain. Germline V CDR1 and CDR2: WSHSY, SAAADI. The ends were cut back, 3 bases at V and 5 bases at J, with 16 bases in the middle. The CDR3 consists of 15 residues. CDR3 sequence reads: CASSDGPGVGYGYTF. The CDR3 DNA follows: TGCGCCAGCAGTGATGGGCCCGGGGTCGGATATGGCTACACCTTC.